The 14 T cell receptor beta chains listed next were all sequenced from one sample in a study of T cell responses to AZD1222 COVID-19 vaccine. Libraries were prepared by immunoSEQ multiplex PCR; TCRdb keeps only in-frame clonotypes and omits some of them. The sample lists some 160,000 clones, 91% seen once, with less than 5.5% in the top ten. This material consisted of peripheral blood, taken on day 0 of AZD1222 vaccination. The origin of the receptors is an adult in good health.

This CDR3 is CASSLATAPEMNTEAFF. The CDR3 DNA is TGTGCCAGCAGTTTGGCGACGGCGCCAGAAATGAACACTGAAGCTTTCTTT. The chain combines TRBV28 with TRBJ1-1; D is ambiguous. Germline loops: CDR1 MDHEN, CDR2 SYDVKM. The CDR3 covers 17 residues. V was clipped by 3 bases and J by 0 bases, with 17 bases between them.

The chain couples TRBV27 to TRBJ1-6, with 9 bases that match TRBD1. This CDR3 has 15 residues. V lost 5 bases to trimming and J lost 6 bases; unmatched junction nucleotides: 5. Germline V gives CDR1 MNHEY, CDR2 SMNVEV (reference sequence). The CDR3 protein is CASSLYRGPNSPLHF. The CDR3 coding sequence is TGTGCCAGCAGTCTCTACAGGGGGCCTAATTCACCCCTCCACTTT.

The chain uses TRBV14 and TRBJ2-3; D uncertain. The germline CDR1 and CDR2 sequences are SGHDN and FVKESK. Deletions cut 4 bases from V and 2 bases from J, with 1 base between. The CDR3 is 11 residues long. CDR3 loop: CASSLTDTQYF. CDR3 DNA: TGTGCCAGCAGCCTCACAGATACGCAGTATTTT.

V is TRBV21-1 and J is TRBJ2-4; the table's D call of TRBD2 was not tested on the DNA. TRBV21-1 is an annotated pseudogene. The CDR3 has 16 amino acids. CDR3 residues: CASSKGPEVVKNIQYF. CDR3 in DNA: TGTGCCAGCAGCAAAGGACCAGAGGTGGTCAAAAACATTCAGTACTTC.

V usage is TRBV3-1 (or the pseudogene TRBV3-2) and J usage is TRBJ1-6, with TRBD1 matching 7 bases. With 3 bases clipped from V and 10 bases from J, the junction kept 9 bases outside the gene matches. The V gene's germline CDR1 is LGHDT and CDR2 YNNKEL (reference sequence). This CDR3 is built from 15 residues. CDR3 protein: CASSQGDREGSPLHF. The CDR3 DNA reads as TGTGCCAGCAGCCAGGGAGACAGGGAAGGATCACCCCTCCACTTT.

This chain joins TRBV5-1 and TRBJ1-1; a weak D match, TRBD1 (5 bases). V was trimmed by 3 bases and J by 0 bases, leaving 12 bases between them. Germline V lookup: CDR1 SGHRS, CDR2 YFSETQ. This CDR3 is built from 15 residues. The DNA of the CDR3 is TGCGCCAGCAGCTCGCCGACAGCATTGAACACTGAAGCTTTCTTT. The encoded protein is CASSSPTALNTEAFF. Filled out from reference TRBV5-1 and TRBJ1-1, the complete variable domain reads KAGVTQTPRYLIKTRGQQVTLSCSPISGHRSVSWYQQTPGQGLQFLFEYFSETQRNKGNFPGRFSGRQFSNSRSEMNVSTLELGDSALYLCASSSPTALNTEAFFGQGTRLTVV.

The chain has TRBV28 and TRBJ2-3; D is perhaps TRBD2 (7 bases). This CDR3 region has 16 residues. The germline V gene has CDR1 MDHEN and CDR2 SYDVKM. V was clipped by 2 bases and J by 1 base, with 13 bases between them. CDR3 region: CASSLGGGAGTDTQYF. The CDR3 nucleotides read TGTGCCAGCAGTTTAGGGGGGGGCGCGGGCACAGATACGCAGTATTTT.

The V and J genes are TRBV9 and TRBJ2-3; 7 positions match TRBD2. Losses at the gene ends were 2 bases for V and 2 bases for J; bases not matched to a gene: 11. CDR1 is SGDLS, CDR2 YYNGEE, per germline. The CDR3 consists of 17 residues. DNA of the CDR3: TGTGCCAGCAGCGTCGGCCCTAAGGGAGGGCCCACAGATACGCAGTATTTT. Its translation is CASSVGPKGGPTDTQYF.

The genes are TRBV21-1 and TRBJ1-4. TRBV21-1 has pseudogene status. This CDR3 comprises 15 residues. CDR3 sequence: CARDRGPSTNEKLFF. CDR3 DNA sequence: TGTGCCAGAGACCGGGGACCGTCAACTAATGAAAAACTGTTTTTT.

The chain carries TRBV6-6 and TRBJ2-5; possible D gene TRBD1, 7 bases. CDR1 is MNHNY and CDR2 is SVGAGI in the germline V gene (reference sequence). CDR3 length equals 15 residues. The V and J ends lost 6 bases and 2 bases respectively, with 16 bases between them. The DNA for the CDR3 is TGTGCCAGCAGCCCCGCAGGGGGGTCACAAGAGACCCAGTACTTC. Residues: CASSPAGGSQETQYF.

V usage is TRBV5-1 and J usage is TRBJ2-7; perhaps TRBD2 as D (6 bases). Trimming stripped 4 bases from V and 4 bases from J, with 21 bases between. This CDR3 is built from 16 residues. From germline, CDR1 is SGHRS and CDR2 YFSETQ. CDR3 sequence (DNA): TGCGCCAGCAGCACCCCCCGGGGAGGCTCAGGGTACGAGCAGTACTTC. Amino acid sequence: CASSTPRGGSGYEQYF.

The rearrangement links TRBV10-3 to TRBJ2-5; 14 bases fit TRBD2. CDR3 size: 16 residues. CDR1 and CDR2 (germline): ENHRY, SYGVKD. V trimming: 6 bases; J trimming: 2 bases; junction bases outside the gene matches: 5. CDR3: CAIRPGLAGAQETQYF. The CDR3 DNA reads TGTGCCATCAGGCCGGGACTAGCGGGAGCACAAGAGACCCAGTACTTC.

The rearrangement links TRBV9 to TRBJ2-5; D is unresolved. Trimming left V 0 bases short and J 4 bases short, with 10 bases between. Per germline, CDR1 SGDLS and CDR2 YYNGEE. The CDR3 runs to 14 residues. The CDR3 coding sequence is TGTGCCAGCAGCGTAGGGGCCTACAGAGAGACCCAGTACTTC. Its translation is CASSVGAYRETQYF.

The gene calls are TRBV5-4 and TRBJ1-1, with D unclear. This CDR3 contains 13 residues. Trimming took 1 base from V and 2 from J, leaving 6 bases between them. Germline V gives CDR1 SGHNT, CDR2 YYREEE (reference sequence). The CDR3 nucleotides read TGTGCCAGCAGCTTGCAGGAAAACACTGAAGCTTTCTTT. It translates to CASSLQENTEAFF.